Below, 24 T cell receptor beta chains from the same sample are listed, as sequenced in a study of OX40 agonist ivuxolimab in advanced cancers. Generated by immunoSEQ multiplex PCR, the TCRdb table keeps only in-frame clones and is missing some. The sample contains roughly 70,000 clones, more than 80% of which appear only once. This sample comprised CD4+ or CD8+ T cells sorted from blood, obtained in a trial of the OX40 agonist ivuxolimab. Source of these receptors: an adult with an advanced solid tumor such as melanoma, head and neck, liver or kidney cancer.

The gene calls are TRBV12-5 and TRBJ2-5, with D unclear. V lost 4 bases and J lost 5, with 8 bases in between. The germline CDR1 and CDR2 sequences are LGHNT and FRNRAP. The CDR3 is made up of 12 amino acids. CDR3 sequence reads: CASGSDDETQYF. In DNA form, the CDR3 reads TGTGCTAGTGGTTCGGACGACGAGACCCAGTACTTC.

The chain employs TRBV10-3 and TRBJ1-4, with D perhaps matching TRBD1 (6 bases). This CDR3 region has 15 residues. The ends were cut back, 3 bases at V and 5 bases at J, with 13 bases in the middle. The germline gives CDR1 ENHRY, CDR2 SYGVKD. CDR3 nucleotides: TGTGCCATCAGTGATCCGGAACAGGGAAATGAAAAACTGTTTTTT. It codes for CAISDPEQGNEKLFF.

The V and J genes are TRBV6-6 and TRBJ1-2; D gene unclear. Per the germline V gene, CDR1 is MNHNY and CDR2 is SVGAGI (reference sequence). The CDR3 consists of 12 residues. V lost 0 bases to trimming and J lost 3 bases, with 2 bases between them. The CDR3 region has the DNA TGTGCCAGCAGTTACTCGGACTATGGCTACACCTTC. Translation gives CASSYSDYGYTF.

V is TRBV7-8 and J is TRBJ2-2; 12 bases match TRBD2. The CDR3 has 14 amino acids. Germline V gene lookup returns CDR1 SGHVS and CDR2 FQNEAQ. The CDR3 region has the DNA TGTGGGGGGACTAGCGGGCTCGCGACCGGGGAGCTGTTTTTT. It translates to CGGTSGLATGELFF.

The rearrangement joins TRBV28 to TRBJ1-2; weak D call: TRBD1 (6 bases). Trimming shortened V by 6 bases and J by 8 bases, and 16 bases separated the two germline ends. The CDR3 is 13 residues long. CDR1 and CDR2 from the germline V gene are MDHEN and SYDVKM. The chain's CDR3 is CASSLTTGIGYTF. CDR3 in DNA: TGTGCCAGCAGCCTCACAACAGGGATCGGCTACACCTTC.

This chain links TRBV5-6 with TRBJ1-1, with 7 positions matching TRBD1. The CDR3 has 12 residues. The J segment lost 8 bases and the V segment lost 5 bases, leaving 6 bases of the junction unmatched. The germline V gene encodes CDR1 SGHDT and CDR2 YYEEEE. CDR3 DNA sequence: TGTGCCAGCAGGTTTCAGGGGGGCGAAGCTTTCTTT. Translation gives CASRFQGGEAFF.

The J gene is TRBJ2-1, the V gene TRBV9; 9 positions agree with TRBD1. The ends lost 2 bases at V and 7 bases at J; junction bases unmatched: 7. The CDR3 has 15 amino acids. Germline CDR1 reads SGDLS; CDR2 reads YYNGEE. DNA for the CDR3: TGTGCCAGCAGCGTCGAGACAGGGGGTAGGAATGAGCAGTTCTTC. It codes for CASSVETGGRNEQFF.

This clone came up a few times. The chain couples TRBV9 to TRBJ1-1; 11 bases are shared with TRBD1. V dropped 4 bases and J dropped 0; count of bases not matched to a gene: 8. CDR3 length: 17 amino acids. CDR1 is SGDLS, CDR2 YYNGEE, per germline. This CDR3 reads CASSSGTGGAMNTEAFF. The CDR3 DNA follows: TGTGCCAGCAGCTCCGGGACAGGGGGAGCCATGAACACTGAAGCTTTCTTT.

This chain connects TRBV4-3 to TRBJ2-3, with 11 bases that match TRBD2. V lost 5 bases to trimming and J lost 4 bases; unmatched junction nucleotides: 5. Per the germline V gene, CDR1 is LGHNA and CDR2 is YSLEER. The CDR3 contains 15 residues. The CDR3, as DNA: TGCGCCAGCAGCGCCCTAGCGGGGGGCTCAGATACGCAGTATTTT. Its protein is CASSALAGGSDTQYF.

This clone was observed once. J is TRBJ2-2 and V is TRBV7-2; TRBD1 matches at 8 bases. The V gene's germline CDR1 is SGHTA and CDR2 FQGNSA. With 3 bases clipped from V and 7 bases from J, the junction kept 7 bases outside the gene matches. This CDR3 contains 15 residues. As DNA, the CDR3 is TGTGCCAGCAGCTTTTTCAGGGGGCAGGGCGGGGAGCTGTTTTTT. It translates to CASSFFRGQGGELFF.

The chain recombines TRBV5-6 with TRBJ2-1, with a possible D match to TRBD1 (5 bases). Per germline, CDR1 SGHDT and CDR2 YYEEEE. The CDR3 spans 15 residues. The V gene lost 4 bases and the J gene lost 9 bases, with 20 bases spanning the gap. DNA of the CDR3: TGTGCCAGCAGCCCGCGCTGGGTAGGGGAAGGTGAGCAGTTCTTC. It codes for CASSPRWVGEGEQFF.

This chain connects TRBV11-3 to TRBJ2-5, with 16 bases identical to TRBD2. The V gene end was trimmed by 4 bases and the J gene end by 5 bases; junction bases not matched to a gene: 7. Germline CDR1 is SGHNT and CDR2 is YENEEA. CDR3 length: 17 residues. This chain's CDR3 is CASSSGTSGGAAETQYF. Written as DNA, the CDR3 is TGTGCCAGCAGCTCCGGGACTAGCGGGGGGGCCGCGGAGACCCAGTACTTC.

Only one count was recorded for this clone. V gene TRBV7-9 combines with J gene TRBJ1-2, with TRBD1 matching 7 bases. The trim removed 5 bases at V and 5 bases at J, leaving 5 bases unmatched. In germline, CDR1 is SEHNR, CDR2 FQNEAQ (reference sequence). The CDR3 is 13 amino acids. CDR3 region: CASSTGTAYGYTF. The CDR3 bases are TGTGCCAGCAGCACCGGGACAGCGTATGGCTACACCTTC.

This chain connects TRBV5-6 to TRBJ1-2, with TRBD1 identical over 7 bases. Germline-derived CDR1 and CDR2 are SGHDT and YYEEEE. Trimming cost V 4 bases and J 8 bases; bases outside gene matches: 11. CDR3 length equals 14 residues. CDR3 in DNA: TGTGCCAGCAGCGGGACAGACAGGGTATGGGGCTACACCTTC. Amino acids: CASSGTDRVWGYTF. Full variable domain (rest looked up from reference TRBV5-6 and TRBJ1-2): DAGVTQSPTHLIKTRGQQVTLRCSPKSGHDTVSWYQQALGQGPQFIFQYYEEEERQRGNFPDRFSGHQFPNYSSELNVNALLLGDSALYLCASSGTDRVWGYTFGSGTRLTVV.

This chain joins TRBV6-4 and TRBJ1-1; no reliable D call. Germline assignment: CDR1 MRHNA and CDR2 SNTAGT. Trimming removed 4 bases from V and 6 bases from J, with 15 bases in between. The CDR3 sequence is 14 residues long. The CDR3 reads CASSARWGLAEAFF. The DNA of the CDR3 is TGTGCCAGCAGTGCCCGGTGGGGTTTAGCTGAAGCTTTCTTT.

V usage is TRBV19 and J usage is TRBJ2-5; no clear D gene. The CDR3 extends over 12 amino acids. Deletions cut 5 bases from V and 5 bases from J, with 9 bases between. Germline assignment: CDR1 LNHDA and CDR2 SQIVND (reference sequence). DNA of the CDR3: TGTGCCAGTAGTCGAGGCGCGGAGACCCAGTACTTC. This sequence encodes CASSRGAETQYF.

The V call is TRBV15, the J call TRBJ2-5; D is perhaps TRBD1 (5 bases). With 0 bases removed from V and 4 bases from J, the gap between germline ends came to 12 bases. The germline V gene has CDR1 LNHNV and CDR2 YYDKDF (reference sequence). CDR3 size: 15 residues. CDR3: CATSRDGARRETQYF. CDR3 in DNA: TGTGCCACCAGCAGAGATGGGGCTAGAAGAGAGACCCAGTACTTC.

The V and J genes are TRBV11-3 and TRBJ2-1; D gene ambiguous. The CDR3 has 13 residues. CDR1 and CDR2 (germline): SGHNT, YENEEA. Between the trimmed V and J ends, which lost 4 bases and 5 bases, there was a span of 9 bases. This CDR3 is CASSSTANNEQFF. The CDR3 nucleotides read TGTGCCAGCAGCTCTACAGCGAACAATGAGCAGTTCTTC.

DNA of the CDR3: TGTGCCATCAGTGTGAGCAGGGACAGGGCTATCGGGGAGCTGTTTTTT. Amino acids: CAISVSRDRAIGELFF. The V gene is TRBV10-3, the J gene TRBJ2-2, with 9 bases aligning to TRBD1. The J segment lost 7 bases and the V segment lost 4 bases, leaving 10 bases of the junction unmatched. The germline V gene encodes CDR1 ENHRY and CDR2 SYGVKD. The CDR3 sequence is 16 residues long.

The chain is built from TRBV29-1 and TRBJ1-1; TRBD1 aligns across 7 bases. Germline CDR1 reads SQVTM; CDR2 reads ANQGSEA. This CDR3 comprises 13 residues. J lost 5 bases, V lost 4 bases, and 7 bases had no gene match. The CDR3: CSVVRGRWTEAFF. For the CDR3, the DNA is TGCAGCGTTGTGAGGGGGCGTTGGACTGAAGCTTTCTTT.

This clone occurred once. The chain is built from TRBV15 and TRBJ1-6; possible D gene TRBD1, 6 bases. Deletions cut 0 bases from V and 7 bases from J, with 13 bases between. Germline values: CDR1 LNHNV, CDR2 YYDKDF (reference sequence). This CDR3 region has 16 residues. The CDR3 sequence is CATSREGGAGNSPLHF. CDR3 bases: TGTGCCACCAGCAGAGAGGGGGGGGCTGGGAATTCACCCCTCCACTTT.

The chain is built from TRBV9 and TRBJ2-3; D unclear. The germline CDR1 and CDR2 sequences are SGDLS and YYNGEE. Trimming cost V 4 bases and J 5 bases, with 8 bases left between them. The CDR3 covers 12 residues. The CDR3 region is CASSLEEDTQYF. The CDR3 coding sequence is TGTGCCAGCAGCCTTGAGGAAGATACGCAGTATTTT.

This clone was picked up a small number of times. The chain couples TRBV9 to TRBJ2-3, with 11 bases fitting TRBD2. CDR3 length: 16 amino acids. CDR1 and CDR2 (germline): SGDLS, YYNGEE. After removal of 7 bases from V and 3 bases from J, the junction contained 10 bases not matched to a gene. CDR3 coding DNA: TGTGCCAGCTTCAATTGTACTAGCGGGGGAACAGATACGCAGTATTTT. Protein: CASFNCTSGGTDTQYF.

V and J are TRBV30 and TRBJ2-5; D gene ambiguous. Trimming removed 3 bases at V and 0 bases at J, with 14 bases between. The CDR3 length is 15 residues. Germline V gene data show CDR1 as GTSNPN and CDR2 as SVGIG (reference sequence). The CDR3 loop is CAWSASFLYQETQYF. Here the CDR3 DNA reads TGTGCCTGGAGCGCTTCATTTTTATACCAAGAGACCCAGTACTTC.